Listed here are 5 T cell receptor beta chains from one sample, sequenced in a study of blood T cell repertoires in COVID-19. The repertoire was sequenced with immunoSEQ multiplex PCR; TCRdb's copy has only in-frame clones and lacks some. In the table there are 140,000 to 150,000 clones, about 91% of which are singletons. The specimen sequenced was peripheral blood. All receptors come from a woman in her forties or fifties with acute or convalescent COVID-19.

The CDR3 sequence is CSVVTGNTEAFF. The CDR3 DNA is TGCAGCGTTGTCACCGGGAACACTGAAGCTTTCTTT. J is TRBJ1-1 and V is TRBV29-1, with unresolved D. The V end was cut by 4 bases, the J end by 1 base, with 7 bases between. CDR1 is SQVTM, CDR2 ANQGSEA, per germline. This CDR3 has 12 amino acids. The variable domain in full, completed from reference TRBV29-1 and TRBJ1-1, reads SAVISQKPSRDICQRGTSLTIQCQVDSQVTMMFWYRQQPGQSLTLIATANQGSEATYESGFVIDKFPISRPNLTFSTLTVSNMSPEDSSIYLCSVVTGNTEAFFGQGTRLTVV.

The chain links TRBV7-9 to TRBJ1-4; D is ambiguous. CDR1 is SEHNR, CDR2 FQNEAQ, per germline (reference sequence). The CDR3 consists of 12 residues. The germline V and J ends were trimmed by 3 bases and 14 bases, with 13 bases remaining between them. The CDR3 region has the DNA TGTGCCAGCAGCTTCGGCCCGGAGTGTCTGTTTTTT. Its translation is CASSFGPECLFF.

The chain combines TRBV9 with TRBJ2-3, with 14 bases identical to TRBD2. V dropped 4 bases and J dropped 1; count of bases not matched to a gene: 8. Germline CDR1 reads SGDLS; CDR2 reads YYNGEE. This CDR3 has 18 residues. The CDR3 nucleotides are TGTGCCAGCAGCCTTAATCCGGGACTAGCGGGGGGCACAGATACGCAGTATTTT. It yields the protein CASSLNPGLAGGTDTQYF.

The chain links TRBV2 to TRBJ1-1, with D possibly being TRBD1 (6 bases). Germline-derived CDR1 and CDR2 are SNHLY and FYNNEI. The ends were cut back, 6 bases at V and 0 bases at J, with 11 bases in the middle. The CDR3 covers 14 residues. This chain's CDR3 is CASRKDSVNTEAFF. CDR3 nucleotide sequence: TGTGCCAGCAGAAAGGACAGCGTGAACACTGAAGCTTTCTTT.

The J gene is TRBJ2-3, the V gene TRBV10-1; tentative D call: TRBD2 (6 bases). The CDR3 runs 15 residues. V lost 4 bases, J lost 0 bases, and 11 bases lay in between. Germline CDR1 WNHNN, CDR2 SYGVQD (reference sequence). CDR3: CASSARRDSTDTQYF. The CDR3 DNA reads TGCGCCAGCAGTGCACGGCGGGATAGCACAGATACGCAGTATTTT.